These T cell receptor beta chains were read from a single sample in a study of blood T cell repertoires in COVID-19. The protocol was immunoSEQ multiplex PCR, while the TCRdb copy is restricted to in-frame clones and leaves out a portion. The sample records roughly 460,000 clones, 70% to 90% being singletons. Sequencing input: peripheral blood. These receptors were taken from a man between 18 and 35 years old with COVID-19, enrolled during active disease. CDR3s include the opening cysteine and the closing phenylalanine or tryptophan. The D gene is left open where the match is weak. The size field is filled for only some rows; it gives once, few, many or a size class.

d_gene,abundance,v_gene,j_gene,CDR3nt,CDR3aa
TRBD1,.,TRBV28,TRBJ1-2,TGTGCCAGCAGTTTAAGACAGGGACGGGGCTACACCTTC,CASSLRQGRGYTF
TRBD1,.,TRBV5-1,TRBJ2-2,TGCGCCAGCAGCCCAGGAGGGACAGGGAACACCGGGGAGCTGTTTTTT,CASSPGGTGNTGELFF
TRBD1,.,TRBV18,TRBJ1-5,TGTGCCAGCTCACCACTGCCATCCCAGGGGGGCACTGGTCAGCCCCAGCATTTT,CASSPLPSQGGTGQPQHF
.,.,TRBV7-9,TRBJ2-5,TGTGCCAGCAGCTTACTGGGGGCCCAAGAGACCCAGTACTTC,CASSLLGAQETQYF
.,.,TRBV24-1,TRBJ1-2,TGTGCCACCAGTGATCCTGACAGCTATGGCTACACCTTC,CATSDPDSYGYTF
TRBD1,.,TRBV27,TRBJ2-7,TGTGCCAGCAGGGAGACAGGGACCTCCTACGAGCAGTACTTC,CASRETGTSYEQYF
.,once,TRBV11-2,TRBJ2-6,TGTGCCAGCAGCTTAGTGGTCCGGGGATCTGGGGCCAACGTCCTGACTTTC,CASSLVVRGSGANVLTF
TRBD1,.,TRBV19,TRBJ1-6,TGTGCCAGTAGTCCTGGACAGGGCCGCTCCTATAATTCACCCCTCCACTTT,CASSPGQGRSYNSPLHF
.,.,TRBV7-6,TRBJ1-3,TGTGCCACCAAGACAGGACAAGACTCTGGAAACACCATATATTTT,CATKTGQDSGNTIYF
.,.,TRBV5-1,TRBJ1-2,TGCGCCAGCAGCTTTTCTGGCGGGGAGGATGGCTACACCTTC,CASSFSGGEDGYTF
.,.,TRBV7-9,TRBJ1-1,TGTGCCAGCAGCCACAAGAACACTGAAGCTTTCTTT,CASSHKNTEAFF
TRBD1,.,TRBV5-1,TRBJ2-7,TGCGCCAGCAGCTCGGACAGGTCTTACGAGCAGTACTTC,CASSSDRSYEQYF
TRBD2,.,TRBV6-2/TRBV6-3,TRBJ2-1,TGTGCCAGCAGTACCCGGACTAGCGGGGGCACACCACTCTCCTACAATGAGCAGTTCTTC,CASSTRTSGGTPLSYNEQFF